A selection of T cell receptor beta chains follows, all from one sample in a study of blood T cell repertoires in COVID-19. The method was immunoSEQ multiplex PCR; TCRdb's version includes in-frame clones alone and lacks a portion of them. The data contain approximately 210,000 clones, about 86% of them singletons. Sequenced material: peripheral blood. Receptor source: a man between 18 and 35 years old with active or convalescent COVID-19. Both conserved end residues are part of each CDR3. D genes are given only for firm matches. Size tells how often a clone was seen (once, few, many) or the class of an expanded clone, and some rows leave it out.

j_call d_call v_call clone_size cdr3_nt cdr3_aa
TRBJ2-7 NA TRBV5-1 NA TGCGCCAGCAGCGGAGACGGGACCTACGAGCAGTACTTC CASSGDGTYEQYF
TRBJ1-4 NA TRBV18 many TGTGCCAGCTCACCAGTGAACAGAGTTAATGAAAAACTGTTTTTT CASSPVNRVNEKLFF
TRBJ1-2 TRBD1 TRBV7-9 NA TGTGCCAGCAGCGCGGGGACAGGGGATGGCTACACCTTC CASSAGTGDGYTF
TRBJ2-4 NA TRBV10-1 NA TGCGCCAGCAGTGAGCCGGCCCGTCAGGGAAAAAACATTCAGTACTTC CASSEPARQGKNIQYF
TRBJ1-2 TRBD1 TRBV11-3 NA TGTGCCAGCAGCTTAGGAAGGGGACAGGGCTCTGGCTACACCTTC CASSLGRGQGSGYTF
TRBJ1-4 NA TRBV30 NA TGTGCCTGGAGTGGGGAGGGAGCAGGGCGAGGAGAAAAACTGTTTTTT CAWSGEGAGRGEKLFF
TRBJ1-2 TRBD1 TRBV27 NA TGTGCCAGCTCCCAGGGGACAGGCTATGGCTACACCTTC CASSQGTGYGYTF
TRBJ2-7 NA TRBV27 NA TGTGCCAGCAGTTTGCAGGGGCCTTTCGGAGAGCAGTACTTC CASSLQGPFGEQYF
TRBJ2-7 TRBD2 TRBV10-3 NA TGTGCCATCAGTGACCTAGCGGGAGGTTCGGGCGAGCAGTACTTC CAISDLAGGSGEQYF
TRBJ2-7 NA TRBV7-2 NA TGTGCCAGCAGTTCCGGCAGTTGGGCGGGGGAGCAGTACTTC CASSSGSWAGEQYF
TRBJ2-2 TRBD1 TRBV28 many TGTGCCAGCAGTTCGGGGACAGGGTACACCGGGGAGCTGTTTTTT CASSSGTGYTGELFF
TRBJ1-2 NA TRBV10-1 few TGCGCCAGCAGTGAGTCGCGATTCGATGGCTACACCTTC CASSESRFDGYTF
TRBJ1-1 TRBD1 TRBV30 NA TGTGCCTGGAGTGACAGGGGGGAGATAGCTTTCTTT CAWSDRGEIAFF
TRBJ2-1 TRBD1 TRBV24-1 NA TGTGCCACCAGTAACACAGGGGATAGGACTTGGAATGAGCAGTTCTTC CATSNTGDRTWNEQFF
TRBJ1-1 TRBD1 TRBV5-8 NA TGTGCCAGCAGCTTGGGAAGGGGGCAGTACACTGAAGCTTTCTTT CASSLGRGQYTEAFF
TRBJ1-4 NA TRBV18 NA TGTGCCAGCTCACCACCGGCAGGGGCAATTGGGAAACTGTTTTTT CASSPPAGAIGKLFF
TRBJ2-1 TRBD2 TRBV7-2 NA TGTGCCAGCACGAAGTCTGGTGGCGGGAGGGCCTCGGATGAGCAGTTCTTC CASTKSGGGRASDEQFF
TRBJ2-3 TRBD2 TRBV7-6 NA TGTGCCAGCAGCGAAATCTCCGGGACTAGCGGGAGCACAGATACGCAGTATTTT CASSEISGTSGSTDTQYF
TRBJ2-7 NA TRBV14 NA TGTGCCAGCAGCCAAGGGCACGGGTCCTACGAGCAGTACTTC CASSQGHGSYEQYF
TRBJ2-7 NA TRBV27 NA TGTGCCAGCAGTTTATCTCCTGACAGCTACGAGCAGTACTTC CASSLSPDSYEQYF
TRBJ1-2 NA TRBV7-6 NA TGTGCCAGCAGCTTCCTAAGACCTTCGGGGGGGCCGAATAACTATGGCTACACCTTC CASSFLRPSGGPNNYGYTF